This T cell receptor (beta chain) was found in a study of CD8+ T cells in alopecia areata. Turning to the study itself: The study gave treated patients oral tofacitinib at 5 to 10 mg twice daily.

Germline loops: CDR1 GTSNPN, CDR2 SVGIG (reference sequence). V gave up 3 bases and J gave up 3 bases, with 15 bases separating them. The CDR3 sequence is 15 residues long. Treatment described: oral pan-JAK inhibitor, 5-10 mg twice daily. Sequencing relied on a cDNA template that was reverse transcribed from extracted RNA. The table came from immunoSEQ multiplex PCR; TCRdb's copy has only in-frame clones and leaves some out. The sample carries approximately 280,000 clones, 58% recorded once. Notes on the study in general: Many of the expanded lesional clones endured in scalp and blood while on tofacitinib. With patients, TCR sharing proved less clear than in mice, a difference possibly related to HLA. It was lesional scalp, especially alopecia totalis/universalis, that showed higher clonality than normal scalp.

This clone was found a few times. Its target is unknown. The material was CD4+ T cells sorted from blood, obtained at week 24, from a patient treated with tofacitinib. The receptor's source is a human donor with alopecia areata. The V call is TRBV30, the J call TRBJ2-4; D not resolved. CDR3 protein: CAWSALGPLKNIQYF. For the CDR3, the DNA is TGTGCCTGGAGCGCCCTTGGGCCACTCAAAAACATTCAGTACTTC.